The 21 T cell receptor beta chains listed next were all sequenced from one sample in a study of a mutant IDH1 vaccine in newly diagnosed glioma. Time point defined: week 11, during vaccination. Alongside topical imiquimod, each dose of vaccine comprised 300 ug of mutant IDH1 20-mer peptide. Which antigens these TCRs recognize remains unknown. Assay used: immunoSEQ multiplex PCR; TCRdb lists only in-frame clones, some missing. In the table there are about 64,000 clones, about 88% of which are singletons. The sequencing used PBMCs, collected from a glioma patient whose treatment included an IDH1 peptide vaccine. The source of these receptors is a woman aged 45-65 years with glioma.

The DNA of the CDR3 is TGTGCCAGCTCACCCGGACAGATTGAAGCTTTCTTT. Its protein is CASSPGQIEAFF. This chain uses TRBV18 with TRBJ1-1, with a weak D call TRBD1 (6 bases). Germline V CDR1 and CDR2: KGHSH, LQKENI. V lost 3 bases and J lost 7, with 9 bases in between. This CDR3 is 12 amino acids long.

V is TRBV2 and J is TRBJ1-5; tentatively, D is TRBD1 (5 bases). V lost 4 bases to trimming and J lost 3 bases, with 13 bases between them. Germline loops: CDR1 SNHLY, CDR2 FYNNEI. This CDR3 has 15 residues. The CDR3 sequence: CASSVNRDFNQPQHF. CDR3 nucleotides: TGTGCCAGCAGTGTTAACCGGGACTTCAATCAGCCCCAGCATTTT.

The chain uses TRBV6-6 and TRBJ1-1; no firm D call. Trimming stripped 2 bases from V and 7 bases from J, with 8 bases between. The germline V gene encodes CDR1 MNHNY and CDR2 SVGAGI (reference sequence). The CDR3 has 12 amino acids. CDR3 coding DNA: TGTGCCAGCAGTTACGGGGAGGGTGAAGCTTTCTTT. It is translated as CASSYGEGEAFF.

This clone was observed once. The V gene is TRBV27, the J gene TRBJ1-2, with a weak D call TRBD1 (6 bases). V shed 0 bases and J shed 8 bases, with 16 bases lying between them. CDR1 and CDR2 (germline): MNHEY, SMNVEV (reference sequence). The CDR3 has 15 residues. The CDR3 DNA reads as TGTGCCAGCAGTTTATCGATAGGATGGACAGCCGGCTACACCTTC. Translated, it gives CASSLSIGWTAGYTF.

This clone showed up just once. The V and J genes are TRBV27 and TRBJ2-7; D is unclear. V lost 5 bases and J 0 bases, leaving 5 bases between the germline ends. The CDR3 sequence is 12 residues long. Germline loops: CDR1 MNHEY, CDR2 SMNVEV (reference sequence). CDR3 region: CASSPPSYEQYF. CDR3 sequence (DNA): TGTGCCAGCAGTCCTCCCTCCTACGAGCAGTACTTC.

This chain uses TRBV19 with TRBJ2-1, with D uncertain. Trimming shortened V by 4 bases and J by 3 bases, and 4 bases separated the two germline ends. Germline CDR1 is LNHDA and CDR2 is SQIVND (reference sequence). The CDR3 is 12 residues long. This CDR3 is CASSTSYNEQFF. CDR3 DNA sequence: TGTGCCAGTAGTACCAGCTACAATGAGCAGTTCTTC.

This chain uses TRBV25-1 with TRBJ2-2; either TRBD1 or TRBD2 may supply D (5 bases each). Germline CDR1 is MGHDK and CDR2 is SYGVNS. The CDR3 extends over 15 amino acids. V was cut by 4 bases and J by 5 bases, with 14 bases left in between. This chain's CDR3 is CASSVPGLRTGELFF. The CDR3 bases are TGTGCCAGCAGTGTACCGGGGCTGAGGACCGGGGAGCTGTTTTTT.

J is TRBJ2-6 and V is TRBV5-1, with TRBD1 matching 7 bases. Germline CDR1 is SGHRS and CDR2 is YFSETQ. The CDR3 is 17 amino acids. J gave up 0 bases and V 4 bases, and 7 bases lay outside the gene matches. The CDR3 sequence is CASSLWTGSSGANVLTF. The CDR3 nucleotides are TGCGCCAGCAGCCTCTGGACAGGCAGCTCTGGGGCCAACGTCCTGACTTTC.

The DNA for the CDR3 is TGTGCCAGCAGCTTGTCGGAGGGGTCCTTCGGCTACACCTTC. Translation: CASSLSEGSFGYTF. The chain is built from TRBV5-4 and TRBJ1-2, with D perhaps matching TRBD1 (5 bases). V was shortened by 1 base and J by 8 bases, with 15 bases between the two germline ends. The CDR3 totals 14 residues. CDR1 and CDR2 (germline): SGHNT, YYREEE (reference sequence).

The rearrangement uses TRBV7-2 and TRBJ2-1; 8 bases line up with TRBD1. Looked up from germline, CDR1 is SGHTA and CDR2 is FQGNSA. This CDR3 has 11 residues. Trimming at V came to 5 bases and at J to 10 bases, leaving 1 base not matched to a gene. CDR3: CASSPGGEQFF. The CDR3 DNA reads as TGTGCCAGCAGCCCAGGGGGCGAGCAGTTCTTC.

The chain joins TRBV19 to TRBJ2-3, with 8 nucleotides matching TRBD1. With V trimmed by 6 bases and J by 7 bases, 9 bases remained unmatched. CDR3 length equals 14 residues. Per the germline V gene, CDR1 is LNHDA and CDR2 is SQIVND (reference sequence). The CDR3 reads CASSPTGALNTQYF. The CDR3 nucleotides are TGTGCCAGTAGCCCGACAGGGGCCCTCAATACGCAGTATTTT.

CDR3: CASREGGTYGYTF. The CDR3 DNA follows: TGTGCCAGCAGGGAAGGAGGTACCTATGGCTACACCTTC. The chain combines TRBV14 with TRBJ1-2; D not resolved. The CDR3 runs 13 residues. V was cut by 6 bases and J by 4 bases, with 12 bases left in between. Germline V gives CDR1 SGHDN, CDR2 FVKESK. Using reference TRBV14 and TRBJ1-2 for the parts outside the CDR3, the full variable domain is EAGVTQFPSHSVIEKGQTVTLRCDPISGHDNLYWYRRVMGKEIKFLLHFVKESKQDESGMPNNRFLAERTGGTYSTLKVQPAELEDSGVYFCASREGGTYGYTFGSGTRLTVV.

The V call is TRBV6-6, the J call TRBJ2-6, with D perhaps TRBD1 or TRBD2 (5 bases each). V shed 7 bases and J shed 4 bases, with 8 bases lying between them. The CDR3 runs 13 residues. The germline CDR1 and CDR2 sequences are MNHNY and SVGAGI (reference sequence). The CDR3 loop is CASKGTGANVLTF. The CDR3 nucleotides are TGTGCCAGCAAGGGGACCGGGGCCAACGTCCTGACTTTC.

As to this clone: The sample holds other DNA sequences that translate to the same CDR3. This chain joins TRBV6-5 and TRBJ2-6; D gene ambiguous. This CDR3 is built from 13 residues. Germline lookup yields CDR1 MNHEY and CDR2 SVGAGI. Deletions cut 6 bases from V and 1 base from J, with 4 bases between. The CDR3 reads CASRGSGANVLTF. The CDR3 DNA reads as TGTGCCAGCAGGGGGTCTGGGGCCAACGTCCTGACTTTC.

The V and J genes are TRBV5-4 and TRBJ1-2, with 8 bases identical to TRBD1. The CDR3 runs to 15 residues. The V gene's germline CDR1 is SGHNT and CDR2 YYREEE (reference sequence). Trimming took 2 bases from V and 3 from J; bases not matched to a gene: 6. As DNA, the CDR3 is TGTGCCAGCAGCTTCTCGGACAGGGTCTACTATGGCTACACCTTC. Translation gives CASSFSDRVYYGYTF.

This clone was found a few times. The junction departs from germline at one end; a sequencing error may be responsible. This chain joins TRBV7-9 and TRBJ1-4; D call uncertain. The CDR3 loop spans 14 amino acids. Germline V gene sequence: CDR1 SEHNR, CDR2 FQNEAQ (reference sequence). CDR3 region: CASSLGPSQALLDF. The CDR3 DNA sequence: TGTGCCAGCAGCTTAGGCCCTAGCCAGGCTCTTTTGGATTTT. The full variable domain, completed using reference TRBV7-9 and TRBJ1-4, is DTGVSQNPRHKITKRGQNVTFRCDPISEHNRLYWYRQTLGQGPEFLTYFQNEAQLEKSRLLSDRFSAERPKGSFSTLEIQRTEQGDSAMYLCASSLGPSQALLDFGSGTQLSVL.

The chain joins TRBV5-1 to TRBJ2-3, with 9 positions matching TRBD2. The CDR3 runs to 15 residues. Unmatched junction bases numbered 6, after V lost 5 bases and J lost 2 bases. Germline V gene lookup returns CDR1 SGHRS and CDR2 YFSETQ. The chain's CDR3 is CASRLAGEDTDTQYF. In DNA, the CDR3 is TGCGCCAGCAGGTTAGCGGGGGAAGACACAGATACGCAGTATTTT.

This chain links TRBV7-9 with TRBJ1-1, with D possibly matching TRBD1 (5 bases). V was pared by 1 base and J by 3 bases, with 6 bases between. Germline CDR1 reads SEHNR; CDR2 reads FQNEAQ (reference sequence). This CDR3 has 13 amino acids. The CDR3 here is CASSLEQDTEAFF. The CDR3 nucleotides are TGTGCCAGCAGCTTAGAACAGGACACTGAAGCTTTCTTT.

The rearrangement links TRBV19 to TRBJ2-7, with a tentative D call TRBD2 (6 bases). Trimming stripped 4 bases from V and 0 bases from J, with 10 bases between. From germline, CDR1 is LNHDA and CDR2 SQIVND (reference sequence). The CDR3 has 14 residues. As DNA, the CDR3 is TGTGCCAGTAGTACGGACGGGAGCTCCTACGAGCAGTACTTC. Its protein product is CASSTDGSSYEQYF.

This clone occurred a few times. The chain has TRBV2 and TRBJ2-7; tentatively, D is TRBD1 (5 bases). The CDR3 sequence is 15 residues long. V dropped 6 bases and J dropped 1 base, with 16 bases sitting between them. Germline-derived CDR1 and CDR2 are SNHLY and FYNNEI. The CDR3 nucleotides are TGTGCCAGCAGCCAAGGGGCAGGTATGTCCTACGAGCAGTACTTC. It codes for CASSQGAGMSYEQYF.

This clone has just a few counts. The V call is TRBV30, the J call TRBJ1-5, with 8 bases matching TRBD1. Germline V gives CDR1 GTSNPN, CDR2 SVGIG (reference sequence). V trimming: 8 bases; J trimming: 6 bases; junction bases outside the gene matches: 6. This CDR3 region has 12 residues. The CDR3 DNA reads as TGTGCCCTGGACAGGGACGGTCAGCCCCAGCATTTT. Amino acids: CALDRDGQPQHF. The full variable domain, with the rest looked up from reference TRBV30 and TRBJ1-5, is SQTIHQWPATLVQPVGSPLSLECTVEGTSNPNLYWYRQAAGRGLQLLFYSVGIGQISSEVPQNLSASRPQDRQFILSSKKLLLSDSGFYLCALDRDGQPQHFGDGTRLSIL.